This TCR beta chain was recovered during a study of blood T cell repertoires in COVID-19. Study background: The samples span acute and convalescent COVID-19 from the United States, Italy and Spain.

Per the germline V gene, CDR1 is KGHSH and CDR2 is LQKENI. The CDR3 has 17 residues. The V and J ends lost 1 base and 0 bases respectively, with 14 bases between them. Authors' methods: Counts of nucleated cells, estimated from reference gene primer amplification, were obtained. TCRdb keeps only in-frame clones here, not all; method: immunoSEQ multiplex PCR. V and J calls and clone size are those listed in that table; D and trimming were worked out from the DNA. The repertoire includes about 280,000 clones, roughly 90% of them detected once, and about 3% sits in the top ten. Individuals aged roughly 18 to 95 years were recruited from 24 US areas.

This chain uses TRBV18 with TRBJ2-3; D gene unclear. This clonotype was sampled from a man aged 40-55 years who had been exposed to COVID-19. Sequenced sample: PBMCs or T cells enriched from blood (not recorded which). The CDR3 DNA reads TGTGCCAGCTCACCACTCCCCTCCTCTTCTAGCACAGATACGCAGTATTTT. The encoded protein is CASSPLPSSSSTDTQYF. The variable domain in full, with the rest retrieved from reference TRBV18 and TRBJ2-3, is NAGVMQNPRHLVRRRGQEARLRCSPMKGHSHVYWYRQLPEEGLKFMVYLQKENIIDESGMPKERFSAEFPKEGPSILRIQQVVRGDSAAYFCASSPLPSSSSTDTQYFGPGTRLTVL.